A selection of T cell receptor beta chains follows, all from one sample in a study of type 1 regulatory T cells. MiXCR, applied by TCRdb to the reads, yields one record per CDR3 protein. The profile shows 65,000 to 80,000 distinct CDR3 sequences, less than 25% of them singletons. Antigens of these TCRs are unknown. Sequenced: cultured type 1 regulatory T (Tr1) cells, either the whole culture or a sorted fraction (not recorded which). These receptors were obtained from a human donor in good health. Each CDR3 is given with its conserved first and last residue. D genes are given only for firm matches. Not every row has a clone size; where given, it reads once, few, many or a size class.

v_gene	d_gene	j_gene	len	abundance	CDR3aa	CDR3nt
TRBV20-1	-	TRBJ2-4	12	-	CSASGVRDIQYF	TGCAGTGCTAGCGGGGTTCGGGACATTCAGTACTTC
TRBV12-3/TRBV12-4	-	TRBJ1-2	13	-	CASSTRTAYGYTF	TGTGCCAGCAGTACCCGGACAGCGTATGGCTACACCTTC
TRBV5-1	-	TRBJ1-4	16	-	CASSLESGPTGKKLFF	TGCGCCAGCAGCTTGGAGTCCGGACCAACGGGGAAAAAACTGTTTTTT
TRBV30	TRBD1	TRBJ2-1	13	-	CAWTGTGVNEQFF	TGTGCCTGGACCGGGACAGGGGTGAATGAGCAGTTCTTC
TRBV29-1	-	TRBJ2-5	12	-	CSVSLGAETQYF	TGCAGCGTTTCTCTTGGGGCAGAGACCCAGTACTTC
TRBV10-3	TRBD1	TRBJ2-2	15	-	CAILKKGALGGELFF	TGTGCCATCCTAAAGAAGGGGGCGCTCGGCGGGGAGCTGTTTTTT
TRBV19	TRBD1	TRBJ1-2	12	few	CATTPGGYGYTF	TGTGCCACCACGCCAGGGGGCTATGGCTACACCTTC
TRBV12-3/TRBV12-4	TRBD2	TRBJ2-1	17	many	CASSIPSTSGTYNEQFF	TGTGCCAGCAGTATACCCTCTACTAGCGGGACCTACAATGAGCAGTTCTTC
TRBV4-3	-	TRBJ1-5	13	-	CASSQDVAQPQHF	TGCGCCAGCAGCCAAGATGTGGCTCAGCCCCAGCATTTT
TRBV10-3	-	TRBJ2-4	14	few	CAISDGIAKNIQYF	TGTGCCATCAGTGACGGGATAGCCAAAAACATTCAGTACTTC
TRBV12-3/TRBV12-4	TRBD1	TRBJ2-7	15	-	CASSDPETGVDEQYF	TGTGCCAGCAGTGACCCGGAGACAGGGGTTGACGAGCAGTACTTC
TRBV20-1	TRBD2	TRBJ2-1	15	-	CSARLAGVRGNEQFF	TGCAGTGCTCGGCTAGCGGGAGTCAGGGGCAATGAGCAGTTCTTC
TRBV12-3/TRBV12-4	TRBD1	TRBJ1-4	16	-	CASRRQGDTTNEKLFF	TGTGCCAGCAGAAGACAGGGGGATACAACTAATGAAAAACTGTTTTTT
TRBV6-5	-	TRBJ2-3	13	-	CASSRSWADTQYF	TGTGCCAGCAGTAGATCGTGGGCAGATACGCAGTATTTT
TRBV5-1	-	TRBJ2-2	15	-	CASSLGAVNTGELFF	TGCGCCAGCAGCTTGGGAGCGGTGAACACCGGGGAGCTGTTTTTT
TRBV7-9	TRBD2	TRBJ2-1	13	-	CASTRDGLAEQFF	TGTGCCAGCACCCGAGATGGACTAGCGGAGCAGTTCTTC
TRBV20-1	-	TRBJ2-7	15	few	CSAQPGHTKSYEQYF	TGCAGTGCTCAACCGGGACATACAAAATCCTACGAGCAGTACTTC
TRBV20-1	-	TRBJ2-1	12	few	CSAVPKYNEQFF	TGCAGTGCCGTCCCAAAATACAATGAGCAGTTCTTC
TRBV6-6	-	TRBJ2-5	12	-	CASSGGARAQYF	TGTGCCAGCAGTGGGGGGGCAAGGGCCCAGTACTTC
TRBV25-1	TRBD1	TRBJ1-2	14	-	CASYGTGGGYGYTF	TGTGCCAGCTATGGGACAGGCGGAGGGTATGGCTACACCTTC
TRBV6-1	TRBD1	TRBJ2-5	15	-	CAISEQGQGEETQYF	TGTGCCATCAGTGAACAGGGACAGGGGGAGGAGACCCAGTACTTC
TRBV11-1	-	TRBJ2-7	13	-	CASRPGQTYEQYF	TGCGCCAGCAGACCGGGACAAACCTACGAGCAGTACTTC
TRBV9	-	TRBJ2-1	17	-	CASSVGKGGLIYNEQFF	TGTGCCAGCAGCGTAGGCAAGGGTGGACTAATCTACAATGAGCAGTTCTTC
TRBV20-1	TRBD2	TRBJ2-4	15	-	CSARLAGVGPHIQYF	TGCAGTGCTAGGTTAGCGGGAGTGGGGCCCCACATTCAGTACTTC
TRBV12-3/TRBV12-4	-	TRBJ1-2	11	many	CASSFKDGYTF	TGTGCCAGCAGTTTTAAGGATGGCTACACCTTC
TRBV10-3	TRBD2	TRBJ2-1	15	-	CAISSGLAGFNEQFF	TGTGCCATCAGCTCGGGACTAGCGGGATTCAATGAGCAGTTCTTC
TRBV20-1	-	TRBJ1-6	12	few	CSALYGGSPLHF	TGCAGTGCTCTTTATGGGGGCTCACCCCTCCACTTT
TRBV5-1	-	TRBJ2-2	16	-	CASSLAKAANTEELFF	TGCGCCAGCAGCTTGGCCAAGGCGGCGAACACCGAGGAGCTGTTTTTT
TRBV2	TRBD1	TRBJ2-1	15	-	CASSDLGQDYNEQFF	TGTGCCAGCAGTGATCTGGGACAGGATTACAATGAGCAGTTCTTC
TRBV3-1	-	TRBJ2-1	14	-	CASSHHRSGNEQFF	TGTGCCAGCAGCCATCATCGTAGTGGCAATGAGCAGTTCTTC
TRBV11-1	-	TRBJ2-1	12	medium-sized	CASSYNYNEQFF	TGTGCCAGCAGTTACAACTACAATGAGCAGTTCTTC
TRBV6-6	-	TRBJ2-7	16	-	CASSLGPNLSSYEQYF	TGTGCCAGCAGTCTAGGCCCCAACTTGAGCTCCTACGAGCAGTACTTC
TRBV5-1	TRBD1	TRBJ2-5	16	few	CASSLLSGTGEETQYF	TGCGCCAGCAGCCTTCTTTCCGGGACAGGGGAAGAGACCCAGTACTTC
TRBV20-1	-	TRBJ1-2	14	few	CSARDGASPYGYTF	TGCAGTGCTAGAGACGGGGCCAGCCCCTATGGCTACACCTTC
TRBV7-9	-	TRBJ2-1	15	-	CASSPKRAHPNEQFF	TGTGCCAGCAGTCCTAAACGGGCCCATCCCAATGAGCAGTTCTTC
TRBV9	TRBD1	TRBJ2-7	13	many	CASSPQQGGEQYF	TGTGCCAGCAGCCCACAACAGGGGGGCGAGCAGTACTTC
TRBV6-5	-	TRBJ2-7	15	once	CASSGLMTAVYEQYF	TGTGCCAGCAGTGGGCTTATGACTGCGGTCTACGAGCAGTACTTC
TRBV28	TRBD2	TRBJ2-5	16	-	CASSPHSGRSQETQYF	TGTGCCAGCAGTCCGCATAGCGGGAGGAGTCAAGAGACCCAGTACTTC
TRBV18	-	TRBJ2-1	15	-	CASSPQGSSYNEQFF	TGTGCCAGCTCACCTCAGGGGTCATCCTACAATGAGCAGTTCTTC
TRBV15	-	TRBJ2-2	15	few	CATSRDLAGVGELFF	TGTGCCACCAGCAGAGATCTTGCAGGGGTCGGGGAGCTGTTTTTT